The 16 T cell receptor beta chains below all came from one sample that was sequenced in a study of T cells and Merkel cell carcinoma outcomes. Profiled with immunoSEQ multiplex PCR; TCRdb holds only in-frame clones, not every one. The sample holds thousands of clones; approximately 79% are singletons and the top ten take roughly 15%. Specimen: tumor tissue from Merkel cell carcinoma. These receptors were obtained from a human donor with Merkel cell carcinoma.

This chain joins TRBV18 and TRBJ2-5; TRBD1 is a possible D gene (5 bases). CDR1 is KGHSH and CDR2 is LQKENI in the germline V gene. The CDR3 has 15 residues. With 0 bases removed from V and 0 bases from J, the gap between germline ends came to 8 bases. The CDR3 coding sequence is TGTGCCAGCTCACCACCGACAGCCAACCAAGAGACCCAGTACTTC. As protein: CASSPPTANQETQYF.

J is TRBJ1-6 and V is TRBV2; 8 positions agree with TRBD1. Looked up from germline, CDR1 is SNHLY and CDR2 is FYNNEI. Trimming at V came to 6 bases and at J to 6 bases, leaving 4 bases not matched to a gene. The CDR3 runs to 14 residues. The DNA for the CDR3 is TGTGCCAGCAGAAGACAGGGGATTAATTCACCCCTCCACTTT. Its translation: CASRRQGINSPLHF.

The chain carries TRBV18 and TRBJ2-2; TRBD1 agrees at 8 bases. This CDR3 comprises 17 residues. The V gene's germline CDR1 is KGHSH and CDR2 LQKENI. Germline trimming cut 3 bases from V and 5 bases from J; bases unmatched to any gene: 11. The CDR3 bases are TGTGCCAGCTCACCGGTCGGACAGGGTATACGAACCGGGGAGCTGTTTTTT. Translating it yields CASSPVGQGIRTGELFF.

The chain has TRBV27 and TRBJ2-1; 7 bases fit TRBD1. CDR1 is MNHEY and CDR2 is SMNVEV in the germline V gene (reference sequence). The CDR3 runs 14 residues. J was trimmed by 2 bases and V by 2 bases; bases with no gene match: 0. This CDR3 reads CASSLGTAYNEQFF. The CDR3 DNA sequence: TGTGCCAGCAGTTTAGGGACAGCCTACAATGAGCAGTTCTTC.

CDR3 nucleotide sequence: TGCAGTGCTAGGCCGGAAAATGAGCAGTTCTTC. This encodes CSARPENEQFF. The J gene is TRBJ2-1, the V gene TRBV20-1; D gene uncertain. Between the trimmed V and J ends, which lost 3 bases and 7 bases, there was a span of 7 bases. This CDR3 is built from 11 residues. Germline CDR1 DFQATT, CDR2 SNEGSKA (reference sequence).

This chain links TRBV7-2 with TRBJ1-4; D is ambiguous. The CDR3 is 13 amino acids. CDR1 and CDR2 from the germline V gene are SGHTA and FQGNSA. Trimming took 1 base from V and 5 from J, leaving 5 bases between them. CDR3 nucleotides: TGTGCCAGCAGCTTAGGCCCAAATGAAAAACTGTTTTTT. Residues: CASSLGPNEKLFF.

The chain recombines TRBV28 with TRBJ1-5, with 8 positions matching TRBD1. The CDR3 loop spans 15 amino acids. Germline V CDR1 and CDR2: MDHEN, SYDVKM. V was pared by 2 bases and J by 7 bases, with 7 bases of the junction left unmatched. The DNA of the CDR3 is TGTGCCAGCAGTTTAGGACAGGGCTTCCGACAGCCCCAGCATTTT. Its protein is CASSLGQGFRQPQHF.

The chain recombines TRBV5-1 with TRBJ2-2, with 13 bases that match TRBD2. Germline V gives CDR1 SGHRS, CDR2 YFSETQ. The CDR3 loop spans 15 amino acids. J was trimmed by 8 bases and V by 4 bases; bases with no gene match: 5. The DNA of the CDR3 is TGCGCCAGCAGCCCCGGGACTAGCGGGAAAGGGGAGCTGTTTTTT. This codes for CASSPGTSGKGELFF.

The chain employs TRBV11-3 and TRBJ1-2; TRBD1 matches 8 bases. The CDR3 consists of 14 residues. Germline V gene data show CDR1 as SGHNT and CDR2 as YENEEA. V shed 6 bases, J shed 4 bases, and the junction held 7 bases outside the gene matches. The CDR3 sequence is CASSGQGASYGYTF. Here the CDR3 DNA reads TGTGCCAGCAGTGGGCAGGGGGCAAGCTATGGCTACACCTTC.

The gene calls are TRBV7-2 and TRBJ2-1; tentatively, D is TRBD2 (5 bases). From germline, CDR1 is SGHTA and CDR2 FQGNSA. Trimming removed 3 bases from V and 5 bases from J, with 11 bases in between. CDR3 length: 14 amino acids. The CDR3 sequence: CASSFGLANNEQFF. CDR3 in DNA: TGTGCCAGCAGCTTTGGGCTAGCCAACAATGAGCAGTTCTTC.

The chain recombines TRBV6-5 with TRBJ1-3; D ambiguous. The CDR3 sequence is 14 residues long. CDR1 MNHEY and CDR2 SVGAGI come from the germline V gene. V dropped 6 bases and J dropped 4 bases, with 13 bases sitting between them. The CDR3 loop is CASRQTWNGNTIYF. The CDR3 bases are TGTGCCAGCAGACAAACCTGGAACGGAAACACCATATATTTT.

This clone is labeled as large. The CDR3 spells CASSRGGGDVVNQPQHF. Written as DNA, the CDR3 is TGTGCCAGCAGCCGAGGCGGGGGAGACGTCGTCAATCAGCCCCAGCATTTT. This chain joins TRBV7-9 and TRBJ1-5, with D possibly TRBD1 on 5 matching bases. The germline V gene encodes CDR1 SEHNR and CDR2 FQNEAQ (reference sequence). V lost 5 bases, J lost 3 bases, and 20 bases lay in between. The CDR3 is 17 residues long. The whole variable domain, filled in from reference TRBV7-9 and TRBJ1-5, reads DTGVSQNPRHKITKRGQNVTFRCDPISEHNRLYWYRQTLGQGPEFLTYFQNEAQLEKSRLLSDRFSAERPKGSFSTLEIQRTEQGDSAMYLCASSRGGGDVVNQPQHFGDGTRLSIL.

The sample holds a few counts of this clone. The same CDR3 can be traced to other DNA sequences in this sample. CDR3 loop: CASSLGQGRKTLEQFF. The CDR3 DNA reads as TGTGCCAGCAGCTTAGGCCAGGGCCGGAAAACCCTTGAGCAGTTCTTC. The chain links TRBV7-9 to TRBJ2-1; a possible D gene is TRBD1 (5 bases). The length of the CDR3 is 16 residues. Germline V CDR1 and CDR2: SEHNR, FQNEAQ (reference sequence). Trimming pared 1 base from V and 9 bases from J, leaving 19 bases between.

The chain links TRBV6-5 to TRBJ2-1; TRBD2 aligns across 7 bases. After removal of 5 bases from V and 2 bases from J, the junction contained 0 bases not matched to a gene. The CDR3 has 13 residues. Germline V gene data show CDR1 as MNHEY and CDR2 as SVGAGI. The CDR3, as DNA: TGTGCCAGCAGTCGGGGGGCCTACAATGAGCAGTTCTTC. Protein: CASSRGAYNEQFF.

CDR3 nucleotides: TGTGCCAGCAGTTACGGAGCAAACAATGAGCAGTTCTTC. Translated, it gives CASSYGANNEQFF. This chain links TRBV6-5 with TRBJ2-1, with D hard to call. V was shortened by 2 bases and J by 5 bases, with 7 bases between the two germline ends. Germline CDR1 MNHEY, CDR2 SVGAGI. This CDR3 region has 13 residues.

The V gene is TRBV7-2, the J gene TRBJ1-4, with a tentative D call TRBD1 (5 bases). Trimming removed 0 bases at V and 5 bases at J, with 13 bases between. The CDR3 is 16 amino acids. The germline V gene has CDR1 SGHTA and CDR2 FQGNSA. The chain's CDR3 is CASSLAFGGQNEKLFF. The CDR3 bases are TGTGCCAGCAGCTTAGCGTTTGGGGGTCAAAATGAAAAACTGTTTTTT.